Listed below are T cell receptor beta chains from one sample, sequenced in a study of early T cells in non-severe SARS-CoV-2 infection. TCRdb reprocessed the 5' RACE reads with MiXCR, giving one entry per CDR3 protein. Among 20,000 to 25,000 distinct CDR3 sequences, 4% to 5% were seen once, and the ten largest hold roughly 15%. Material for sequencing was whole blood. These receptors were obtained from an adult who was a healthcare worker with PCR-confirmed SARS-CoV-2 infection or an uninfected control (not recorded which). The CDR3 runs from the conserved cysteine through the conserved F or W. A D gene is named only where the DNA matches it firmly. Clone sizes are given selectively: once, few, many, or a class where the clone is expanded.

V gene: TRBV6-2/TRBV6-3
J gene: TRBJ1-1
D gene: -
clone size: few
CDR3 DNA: TGTGCCAGCAGACCGCACGGCGACAACACTGAAGCTTTCTTT
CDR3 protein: CASRPHGDNTEAFF

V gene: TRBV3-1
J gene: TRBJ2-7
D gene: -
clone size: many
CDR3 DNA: TGTGCCAGCAGCTGGGGTAGCTACGAGCAGTACTTC
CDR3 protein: CASSWGSYEQYF

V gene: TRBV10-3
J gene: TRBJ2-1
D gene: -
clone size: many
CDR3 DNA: TGTGCCATCAGTGAGTCCTTGACCTCCTACAATGAGCAGTTCTTC
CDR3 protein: CAISESLTSYNEQFF

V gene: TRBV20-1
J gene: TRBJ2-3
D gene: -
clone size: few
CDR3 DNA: TGCAGTGCTAGTGATCGGCGGACCAGCACAGATACGCAGTATTTT
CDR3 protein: CSASDRRTSTDTQYF

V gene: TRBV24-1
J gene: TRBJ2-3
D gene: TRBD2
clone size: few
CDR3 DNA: TGTGCCACCAGTGACCAGAACCTAGCGGGGGGTTCTTTCACAGATACGCAGTATTTT
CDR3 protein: CATSDQNLAGGSFTDTQYF

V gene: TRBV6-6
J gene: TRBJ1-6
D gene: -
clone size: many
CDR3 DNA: TGTGCCAGCGGTAAACAGGGACCCGGCAATTCACCCCTCCACTTT
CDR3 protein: CASGKQGPGNSPLHF

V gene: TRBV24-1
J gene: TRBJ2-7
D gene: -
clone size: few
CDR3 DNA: TGTGCCACCAGTGAGGCCTGGGGAGAGCAGTACTTC
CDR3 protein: CATSEAWGEQYF

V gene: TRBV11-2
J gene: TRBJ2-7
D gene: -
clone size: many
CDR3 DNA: TGTGCCAGCAGCGTTGGGGTAGTGAGCTCCTACGAGCAGTACTTC
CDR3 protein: CASSVGVVSSYEQYF

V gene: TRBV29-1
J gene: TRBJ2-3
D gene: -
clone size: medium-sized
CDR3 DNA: TGCAGCGTTGACGGCGCCATGAGGGGCACAGATACGCAGTATTTT
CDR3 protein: CSVDGAMRGTDTQYF

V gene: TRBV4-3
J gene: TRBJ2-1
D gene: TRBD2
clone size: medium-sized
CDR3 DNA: TGCGCCAGCAGCCACGGGACTAGCGGGGGCGATGAGCAGTTCTTC
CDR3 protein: CASSHGTSGGDEQFF

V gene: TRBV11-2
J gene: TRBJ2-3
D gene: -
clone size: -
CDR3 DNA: TGTGCCAGCAGCTTACAGGGCCGGTCTAGCACAGATACGCAGTATTTT
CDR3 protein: CASSLQGRSSTDTQYF

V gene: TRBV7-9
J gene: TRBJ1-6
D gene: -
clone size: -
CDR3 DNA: TGTGCCAGCAGCCCTAACGGACGGAGGGGTTCACCCCTCCACTTT
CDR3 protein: CASSPNGRRGSPLHF

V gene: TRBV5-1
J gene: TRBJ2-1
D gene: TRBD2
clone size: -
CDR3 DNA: TGCGCCAGCAGCTTCCTAGCGGCCTACAATGAGCAGTTCTTC
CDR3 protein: CASSFLAAYNEQFF

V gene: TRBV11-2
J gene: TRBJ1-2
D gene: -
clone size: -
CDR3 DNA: TGTGCCAGCAGCTCAGGGGCCGGGACATTGAGTGGCTACACCTTC
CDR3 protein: CASSSGAGTLSGYTF

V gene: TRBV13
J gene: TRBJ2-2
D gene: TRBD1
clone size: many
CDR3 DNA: TGTGCCAGCAGCTGGGGGACAGGGGCCACCGGGGAGCTGTTTTTT
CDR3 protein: CASSWGTGATGELFF

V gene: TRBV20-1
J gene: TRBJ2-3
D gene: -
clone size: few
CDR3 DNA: TGCAGTGCCCGCACCCTTCGAGCGTTCACAGATACGCAGTATTTT
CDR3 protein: CSARTLRAFTDTQYF

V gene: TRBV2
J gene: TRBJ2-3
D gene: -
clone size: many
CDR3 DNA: TGTGCCAGCATGGGTCGCATTGATACGCAGTATTTT
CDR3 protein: CASMGRIDTQYF

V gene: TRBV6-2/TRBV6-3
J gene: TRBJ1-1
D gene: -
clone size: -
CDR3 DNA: TGTGCCAGCAGTAATCGACTGACAGGAATGAACACTGAAGCTTTCTTT
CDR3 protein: CASSNRLTGMNTEAFF

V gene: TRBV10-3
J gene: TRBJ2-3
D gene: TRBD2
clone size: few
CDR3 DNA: TGTGCCATCACTAGCGGGGGGGGACCTAGCACAGATACGCAGTATTTT
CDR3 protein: CAITSGGGPSTDTQYF

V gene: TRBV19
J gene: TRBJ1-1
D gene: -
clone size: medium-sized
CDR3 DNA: TGTGCCAGCCAGGTTGGGGCTAACACTGAGGCTTTCTTT
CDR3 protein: CASQVGANTEAFF

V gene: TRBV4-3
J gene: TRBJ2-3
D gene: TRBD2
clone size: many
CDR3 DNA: TGCGCCAGCAGCCAAGAGGCTAGCGGGGGGCCCGGCAGCACAGATACGCAGTATTTT
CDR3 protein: CASSQEASGGPGSTDTQYF

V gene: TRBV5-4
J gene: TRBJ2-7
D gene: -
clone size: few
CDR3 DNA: TGTGCCAGCAGCCCCCTGGGGACTTACGAGCAGTACTTC
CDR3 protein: CASSPLGTYEQYF

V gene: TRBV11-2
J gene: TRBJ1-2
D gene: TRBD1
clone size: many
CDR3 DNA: TGTGCCAGCAGCCCTCGACAGGGTCTTGTCTACACCTTC
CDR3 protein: CASSPRQGLVYTF

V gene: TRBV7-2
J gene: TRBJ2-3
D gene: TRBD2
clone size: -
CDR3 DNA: TGTGCCAGCAGCTTTCTAGCGGGGGGCATCACAGATACGCAGTATTTT
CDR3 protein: CASSFLAGGITDTQYF

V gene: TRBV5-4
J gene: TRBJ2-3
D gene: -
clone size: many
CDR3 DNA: TGTGCCAGCAGGGCCGAAGATACGCAGTATTTT
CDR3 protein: CASRAEDTQYF

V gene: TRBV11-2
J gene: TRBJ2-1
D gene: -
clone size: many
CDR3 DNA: TGTGCCAGCAGCTTAGGGTGGGATGAGCAGTTCTTC
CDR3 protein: CASSLGWDEQFF

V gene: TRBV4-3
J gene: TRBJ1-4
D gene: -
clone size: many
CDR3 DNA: TGCGCCAGCAGCCTTGAGATGGGGATGGTCAATGAAAAACTGTTTTTT
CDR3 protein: CASSLEMGMVNEKLFF

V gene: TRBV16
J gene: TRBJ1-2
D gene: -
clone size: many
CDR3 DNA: TGTGCCAGCAGCCCCCAGTTCGCCGATGGCTACACCTTC
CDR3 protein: CASSPQFADGYTF

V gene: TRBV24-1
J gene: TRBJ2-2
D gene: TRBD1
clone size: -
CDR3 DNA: TGTGCCACCAGTGATCAACAGGGGCGGGACACCGGGGAGCTGTTTTTT
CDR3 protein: CATSDQQGRDTGELFF

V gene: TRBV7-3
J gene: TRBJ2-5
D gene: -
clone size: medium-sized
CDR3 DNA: TGTGCCAGCAGCCCGGGGGCCATCGAGGGGGTGGAGACCCAGTACTTC
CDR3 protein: CASSPGAIEGVETQYF

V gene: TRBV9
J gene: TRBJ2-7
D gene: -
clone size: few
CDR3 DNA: TGTGCCAGCAGCGTAGGGTCAGGGGTGTTCGACGAGCAGTACTTC
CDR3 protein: CASSVGSGVFDEQYF

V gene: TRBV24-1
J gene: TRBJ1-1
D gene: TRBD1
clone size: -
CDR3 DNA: TGTGCCACCAGTGGGACCGTGGGACAGAAGACTGAAGCCTTCTTT
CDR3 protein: CATSGTVGQKTEAFF

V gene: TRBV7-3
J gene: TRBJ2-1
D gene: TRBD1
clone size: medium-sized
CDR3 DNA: TGTGCCAGCAGCTTAATGGGACAGACTTACAATGAGCAGTTCTTC
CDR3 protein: CASSLMGQTYNEQFF

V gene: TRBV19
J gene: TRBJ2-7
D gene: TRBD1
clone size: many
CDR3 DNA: TGTGCCAGTAGACCTGGACAGGGGGCCTACGAGCAGTACTTC
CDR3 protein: CASRPGQGAYEQYF

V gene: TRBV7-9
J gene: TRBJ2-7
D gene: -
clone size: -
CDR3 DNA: TGTGCCAGCAGCTTAGTCTACGGGGATAAGGCCTACGAGCAGTACTTC
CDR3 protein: CASSLVYGDKAYEQYF

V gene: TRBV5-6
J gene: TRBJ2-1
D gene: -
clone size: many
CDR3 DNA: TGTGCCAGCAGCACTACAGGGAACCAGTTCTTC
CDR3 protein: CASSTTGNQFF

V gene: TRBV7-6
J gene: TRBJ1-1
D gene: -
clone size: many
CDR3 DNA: TGTGCCAGCAGCCAACCGGGCCTGAACACTGAAGCTTTCTTT
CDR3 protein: CASSQPGLNTEAFF

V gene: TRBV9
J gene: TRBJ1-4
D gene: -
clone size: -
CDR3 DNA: TGTGCCAGCACGCGGGGAGCAACTAATGAAAAACTGTTTTTT
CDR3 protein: CASTRGATNEKLFF

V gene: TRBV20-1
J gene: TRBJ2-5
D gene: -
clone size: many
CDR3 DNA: TGCAGTGCTAGAGACCGCGTGACAGCCCAAGAGACCCAGTACTTC
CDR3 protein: CSARDRVTAQETQYF

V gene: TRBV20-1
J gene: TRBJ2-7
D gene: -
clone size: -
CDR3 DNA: TGCAGTGCTAGGGACCTCGGGACTCCATTCTACGAGCAGTACTTC
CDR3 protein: CSARDLGTPFYEQYF